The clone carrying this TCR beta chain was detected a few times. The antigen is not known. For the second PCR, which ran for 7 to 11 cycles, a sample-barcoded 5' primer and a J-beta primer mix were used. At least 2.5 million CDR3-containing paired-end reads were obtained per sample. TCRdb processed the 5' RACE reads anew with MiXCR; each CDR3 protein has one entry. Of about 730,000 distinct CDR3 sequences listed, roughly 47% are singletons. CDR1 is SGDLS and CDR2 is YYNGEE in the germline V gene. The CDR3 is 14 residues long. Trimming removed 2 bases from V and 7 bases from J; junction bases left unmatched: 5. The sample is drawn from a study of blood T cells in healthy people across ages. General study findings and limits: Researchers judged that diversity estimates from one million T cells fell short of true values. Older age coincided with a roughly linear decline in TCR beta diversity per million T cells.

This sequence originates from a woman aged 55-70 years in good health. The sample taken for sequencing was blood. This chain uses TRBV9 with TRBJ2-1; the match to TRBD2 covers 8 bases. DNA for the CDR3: TGTGCCAGCAGCGTGATAGCGGGGATAAATGAGCAGTTCTTC. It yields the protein CASSVIAGINEQFF.